The clone carrying this T cell receptor (beta chain) has a handful of counts. CDR1 is SNHLY and CDR2 is FYNNEI in the germline V gene. The CDR3 is 16 residues long. Trimming cost V 6 bases and J 5 bases, with 23 bases left between them. This record comes from a study of regulatory T cells in long-lasting Graves disease. The time point is: persistent/refractory GD, antithyroid drugs over 5 years with positive TRAb. Construction of the TCR library relied on RNA isolated from PBMCs. Building of the TCR beta libraries involved iRepertoire HTBI primers and Arm-PCR of CDR3 regions. In TCRdb, the multiplex PCR reads were re-called with MiXCR into one record per CDR3 protein. The sample yields a few hundred thousand distinct CDR3 sequences, about 23% seen once.

Material: peripheral blood mononuclear cells (PBMCs), obtained when the disease was refractory, from a patient treated with antithyroid drugs. The receptor's source is a middle-aged woman with Graves disease. The J gene is TRBJ2-7, the V gene TRBV2; unclear D gene. The CDR3 DNA is TGTGCCAGCAGCTCAAACATCGGCAAGGGCTTTAACGAGCAGTACTTC. This encodes CASSSNIGKGFNEQYF.